These 11 T cell receptor beta chains originate from one sample sequenced in a study of beta chain features in type 1 diabetes. No antigen has been identified for these receptors. The authors reverse transcribed all of the isolated RNA, so sequencing captured expressed TCRB transcripts. The data were produced by immunoSEQ multiplex PCR, yet TCRdb's version contains in-frame clones alone and is incomplete. The data hold around 340,000 clones, with around 8.5% observed a single time. Findings and limits, study-wide: TCRB CDR3 length was moderately but significantly reduced in all four CD4+ subsets of Type 1 diabetes patients.

Sample: central memory CD4+ T cells from blood. The receptors shown here come from a young man with type 1 diabetes.

This chain connects TRBV19 to TRBJ2-2; D is unclear. The CDR3 has 15 residues. V lost 3 bases and J 3 bases, leaving 11 bases between the germline ends. CDR1 and CDR2 (germline): LNHDA, SQIVND (reference sequence). The CDR3 bases are TGTGCCAGTAGTATGGTGGCAGGCCACACCGGGGAGCTGTTTTTT. Translated: CASSMVAGHTGELFF. The whole variable domain, remainder taken from reference TRBV19 and TRBJ2-2, is DGGITQSPKYLFRKEGQNVTLSCEQNLNHDAMYWYRQDPGQGLRLIYYSQIVNDFQKGDIAEGYSVSREKKESFPLTVTSAQKNPTAFYLCASSMVAGHTGELFFGEGSRLTVL.

This clone was observed a handful of times. The V and J genes are TRBV7-2 and TRBJ2-1; TRBD1 matches at 9 bases. In germline, CDR1 is SGHTA, CDR2 FQGNSA. This CDR3 has 16 amino acids. The V segment lost 5 bases and the J segment 8 bases; nucleotides outside the gene matches: 13. This chain's CDR3 is CASSRYRDRANDEQFF. CDR3 nucleotides: TGTGCCAGCAGCCGTTACCGGGACAGGGCAAACGATGAGCAGTTCTTC.

This chain links TRBV25-1 with TRBJ1-1; D not certain. Trimming pared 7 bases from V and 7 bases from J, leaving 10 bases between. The germline V gene encodes CDR1 MGHDK and CDR2 SYGVNS. The CDR3 consists of 11 residues. The CDR3 spells CASIRRSEAFF. CDR3 nucleotides: TGTGCCAGCATCCGACGGAGTGAAGCTTTCTTT.

This clone came up a few times. Here the CDR3 DNA reads TGTGCCAGCAGCTTCACTAGCGGGAGCACAGATACGCAGTATTTT. It codes for CASSFTSGSTDTQYF. The chain joins TRBV7-2 to TRBJ2-3; 9 bases are shared with TRBD2. The CDR3 spans 15 residues. The V gene end was trimmed by 3 bases and the J gene end by 0 bases; junction bases not matched to a gene: 1. Looked up from germline, CDR1 is SGHTA and CDR2 is FQGNSA.

The chain uses TRBV5-4 and TRBJ2-5; D possibly matches TRBD1 or TRBD2 (6 bases each). Trimming cost V 0 bases and J 2 bases, with 14 bases left between them. The germline gives CDR1 SGHNT, CDR2 YYREEE (reference sequence). CDR3 length: 16 residues. The CDR3 region is CASSLDLGAGQETQYF. In DNA, the CDR3 is TGTGCCAGCAGCTTGGATTTGGGGGCGGGACAAGAGACCCAGTACTTC.

This clone showed up just a few times. The CDR3 DNA reads as TGTGCCAGCAGCCGGGGACAGGGAAGGGAAAAACTGTTTTTT. Its protein is CASSRGQGREKLFF. The genes are TRBV7-2 and TRBJ1-4; 9 bases are a match to TRBD1. Germline V lookup: CDR1 SGHTA, CDR2 FQGNSA. J gave up 8 bases and V 5 bases, and 6 bases lay outside the gene matches. This CDR3 comprises 14 residues.

This clone appeared a few times. The chain is built from TRBV29-1 and TRBJ2-1; 13 bases align to TRBD2. The CDR3 extends over 16 amino acids. Germline trimming cut 3 bases from V and 1 base from J; bases unmatched to any gene: 3. The germline V gene has CDR1 SQVTM and CDR2 ANQGSEA. The CDR3 nucleotides are TGCAGCGTTGAGAGGGGACTAGCGGGGTCCTACAATGAGCAGTTCTTC. Amino acids: CSVERGLAGSYNEQFF.

This clone was counted only a few times. This sequence joins TRBV2 and TRBJ1-2; D is uncertain. The V end was cut by 0 bases, the J end by 1 base, with 0 bases between. The CDR3 totals 12 residues. Per the germline V gene, CDR1 is SNHLY and CDR2 is FYNNEI. Written as DNA, the CDR3 is TGTGCCAGCAGTGAAGCTAACTATGGCTACACCTTC. Translation: CASSEANYGYTF.

This sequence joins TRBV9 and TRBJ2-5; D is unresolved. Trimming left V 3 bases short and J 3 bases short, with 15 bases between. Germline CDR1 SGDLS, CDR2 YYNGEE. This CDR3 is built from 15 residues. The CDR3 bases are TGTGCCAGCAGCGGGGGTGTAGGGTTGGAAGAGACCCAGTACTTC. Residues: CASSGGVGLEETQYF.

The chain carries TRBV11-2 and TRBJ2-5; D may correspond to TRBD1 or TRBD2 (6 bases each). Trimming cost V 5 bases and J 5 bases, with 18 bases left between them. The germline V gene encodes CDR1 SGHAT and CDR2 FQNNGV. This CDR3 is 15 amino acids long. The CDR3 DNA sequence: TGTGCCAGCAGCCCGGGCTCAGGGGCGGGGGAGACCCAGTACTTC. Translating gives CASSPGSGAGETQYF.

This clone has just a few counts. The chain couples TRBV6-1 to TRBJ1-2; a weak D match, TRBD1 (5 bases). Germline loops: CDR1 MNHNS, CDR2 SASEGT. This CDR3 is built from 15 residues. V lost 5 bases and J lost 6, with 19 bases in between. As DNA, the CDR3 is TGTGCCAGCAGTCTATTGCCTGGGGGGGATGATGGCTACACCTTC. It encodes CASSLLPGGDDGYTF.